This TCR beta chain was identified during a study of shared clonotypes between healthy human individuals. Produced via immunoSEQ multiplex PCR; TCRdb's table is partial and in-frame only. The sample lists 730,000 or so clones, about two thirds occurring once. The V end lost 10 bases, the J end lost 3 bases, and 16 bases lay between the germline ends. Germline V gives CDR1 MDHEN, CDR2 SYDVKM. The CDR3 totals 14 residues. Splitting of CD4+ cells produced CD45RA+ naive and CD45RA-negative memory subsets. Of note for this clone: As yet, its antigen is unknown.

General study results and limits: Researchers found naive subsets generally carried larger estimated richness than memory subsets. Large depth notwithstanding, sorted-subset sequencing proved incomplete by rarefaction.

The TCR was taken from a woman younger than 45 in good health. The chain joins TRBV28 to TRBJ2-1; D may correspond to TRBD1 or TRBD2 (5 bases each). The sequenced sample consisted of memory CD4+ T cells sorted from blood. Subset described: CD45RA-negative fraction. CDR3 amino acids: CATAWGTNYNEQFF. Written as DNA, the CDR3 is TGTGCCACCGCCTGGGGGACCAACTACAATGAGCAGTTCTTC.